Described below is a single T cell receptor beta chain sequence and its context. Its antigen is still unknown. The record has no base qualities; no much larger clone is one base away. This specimen comes from a study of B cell selection in AIRE deficiency (dated 2019 in TCRdb). Study-level background: Researchers compared TCRbeta repertoires of sorted blood CD4+ conventional T cells and regulatory T cells in AIRE-deficient patients with those in healthy controls. The TCR-sequenced cohort comprised about 5 AIRE-deficient APECED patients and about 5 healthy control donors. Broader findings and caveats from the paper: CDR3s were shorter in shared Treg sequences, reflecting a bias toward rearrangements that have few non-templated nucleotide insertions. Roughly a third of the Treg TCRbeta sequences shared among healthy donors were found in patient Tconv cells, which suggests that Treg-biased clones were diverted into the Tconv compartment. In terms of TCRBV gene usage, CDR3 length and TCR diversity, Tconv and Treg cells from AIRE-deficient patients looked similar to Tconv and Treg cells from healthy donors. Among roughly 3,700 shared Treg TCRbeta sequences, 31.6% were found to be shared only among healthy donors and about 9% only among patients, suggesting that Treg selection is less efficient in the absence of AIRE. Only TCRbeta chains were sequenced; roughly a third of shared healthy-donor Treg sequences also occurred in healthy Tconv, possibly because of differing TCRalpha chains.

For sorting, conventional CD4 T cells were defined as CD4+CD127+ cells. The healthy donors who provided the control samples were not related to the patients. Tconv and Treg cells for TCRbeta sequencing were sorted on a FACSAria flow cytometer. Sorted cells were collected into 5-ml round-bottom polystyrene tubes, and dry cell pellets were frozen at -80°C before sequencing. The immunoSEQ platform was used for TCRbeta chain sequencing. The published analysis was carried out like this. When conventional T cell repertoires were pooled, 85,000 to 120,000 distinct in-frame TCRbeta sequences were obtained from patients and some 130,000 from healthy donors. Treg TCRbeta sequences shared by two or more individuals were defined as public, and these public Treg TCRbeta sequences were subsequently searched for in Tconv repertoires. Differences between groups were assessed by Mann-Whitney U tests with Bonferroni-Dunn correction in GraphPad Prism 7.03. Drawn from immuneACCESS, this table holds only the in-frame rearrangements with V and J called that TCRdb kept. Clones are partly lost; checked studies trace under half to an unresolved V gene and leave the rest unexplained. Clone size and the V and J calls come from that table; the DNA yielded D and trimming. Here the sample has roughly 25,000 clones; about 95% occur a single time. Around 0.22% of the sample belongs to the ten largest clones.

The germline V gene encodes CDR1 MRHNA and CDR2 SNTAGT. At the junction V is shortened by 1 base and J by 5 bases, with 9 bases in between. Reading from cysteine to phenylalanine, the CDR3 counts 13 amino acids. Here the CDR3 DNA is all that survives: 39 bases in frame from base 1. Sequencing was done on a sample of CD4+CD127+ conventional T cells sorted from PBMCs. This receptor was identified in a human donor in good health. The sequence is built from TRBV6-4 and TRBJ2-7; the D region possibly corresponds to TRBD1 (5 bases align). The DNA sequence follows: TGTGCCAGCAGTGACTTTGCAGGGAACGAGCAGTACTTC. The encoded protein is CASSDFAGNEQYF.